The 17 T cell receptor beta chains given below trace back to one sample, sequenced in a study of cytomegalovirus exposure and HLA in healthy donors. Researchers ran the PCR with 60 Vbeta and 13 Jbeta primers. Data came from immunoSEQ multiplex PCR; TCRdb stores just in-frame clones and leaves some out. The sample contains 150,000 to 200,000 clones, around 65% of which appear only once. Input material: PBMCs. All receptors come from a woman aged 40 to 55 in good health and CMV-seropositive.

The chain is built from TRBV4-3 and TRBJ2-7; 8 bases map to TRBD2. Germline V gives CDR1 LGHNA, CDR2 YSLEER. V lost 0 bases, J lost 5 bases, and 9 bases stayed unmatched. The CDR3 has 16 residues. CDR3 loop: CASSQDLGAGADEQYF. CDR3 bases: TGCGCCAGCAGCCAAGACCTCGGAGCGGGGGCCGACGAGCAGTACTTC.

The rearrangement uses TRBV5-1 and TRBJ1-4, with 8 bases aligning to TRBD1. The CDR3 length is 14 residues. Germline V gene sequence: CDR1 SGHRS, CDR2 YFSETQ. Unmatched junction bases numbered 2, after V lost 5 bases and J lost 2 bases. The CDR3 sequence is CASSDRGTNEKLFF. The CDR3 nucleotides are TGCGCCAGCAGTGACAGGGGTACTAATGAAAAACTGTTTTTT.

The rearrangement uses TRBV25-1 and TRBJ1-1; possibly TRBD1 for D (5 bases). CDR1 is MGHDK and CDR2 is SYGVNS in the germline V gene. The CDR3 is made up of 12 amino acids. V gave up 6 bases and J gave up 5 bases, with 10 bases separating them. CDR3 nucleotide sequence: TGTGCCAGCAGCGCCGGGGGGACTGAAGCTTTCTTT. It translates to CASSAGGTEAFF.

This clone has just a few counts. This rearrangement joins TRBV19 to TRBJ2-3, with TRBD2 identical over 14 bases. The CDR3 sequence is 17 residues long. The germline CDR1 and CDR2 sequences are LNHDA and SQIVND (reference sequence). Trimming at V came to 7 bases and at J to 0 bases, leaving 6 bases not matched to a gene. For the CDR3, the DNA is TGTGCCAGTACCGGGACTAGCGGGGGTACTAGCACAGATACGCAGTATTTT. Translating it yields CASTGTSGGTSTDTQYF.

This clone was observed a handful of times. The rearrangement uses TRBV7-3 and TRBJ2-1; TRBD2 matches 9 bases. The CDR3 has 16 amino acids. Germline lookup yields CDR1 SGHTA and CDR2 FQGTGA. V lost 1 base, J lost 5 bases, and 6 bases stayed unmatched. The DNA for the CDR3 is TGTGCCAGCAGCTTAATCTCGGCGGGGGGGCACAATGAGCAGTTCTTC. Translated, it gives CASSLISAGGHNEQFF.

The chain is built from TRBV5-1 and TRBJ1-2; D is unresolved. Trimming pared 7 bases from V and 2 bases from J, leaving 12 bases between. This CDR3 has 13 residues. Germline V CDR1 and CDR2: SGHRS, YFSETQ. In DNA form, the CDR3 reads TGCGCCAGCCCTCCACATCCGAACTATGGCTACACCTTC. This encodes CASPPHPNYGYTF.

The genes are TRBV7-6 and TRBJ1-1; D is undetermined. The CDR3 is 13 residues long. Germline V gene lookup returns CDR1 SGHVS and CDR2 FNYEAQ. The V end was cut by 0 bases, the J end by 4 bases, with 6 bases between. The CDR3 protein is CASSLAPSTEAFF. CDR3 DNA sequence: TGTGCCAGCAGCTTAGCCCCTTCCACTGAAGCTTTCTTT.

V usage is TRBV15 and J usage is TRBJ2-1, with D unresolved. The CDR3 has 14 amino acids. With 0 bases removed from V and 4 bases from J, the gap between germline ends came to 7 bases. Germline CDR1 LNHNV, CDR2 YYDKDF (reference sequence). CDR3 DNA: TGTGCCACCAGCAGAGACCGCGGTTACAATGAGCAGTTCTTC. Protein: CATSRDRGYNEQFF.

The rearrangement links TRBV5-1 to TRBJ1-4, with 8 bases that match TRBD1. V shed 6 bases and J 4 bases; nucleotides not matched to a gene: 2. Germline CDR1 SGHRS, CDR2 YFSETQ. The CDR3 runs to 13 residues. This chain's CDR3 is CASKGQDNEKLFF. As DNA, the CDR3 is TGCGCCAGCAAGGGACAGGATAATGAAAAACTGTTTTTT.

V usage is TRBV15 and J usage is TRBJ2-1; 9 positions match TRBD2. Germline-derived CDR1 and CDR2 are LNHNV and YYDKDF (reference sequence). There are 15 residues in the CDR3. V dropped 1 base and J dropped 4; count of bases not matched to a gene: 2. The CDR3 sequence: CATSRATSGYNEQFF. The CDR3 region has the DNA TGTGCCACCAGCAGAGCCACTAGCGGGTACAATGAGCAGTTCTTC.

This clone appeared a few times. The J gene is TRBJ1-4, the V gene TRBV7-9; D unresolved. This CDR3 contains 16 residues. Germline CDR1 and CDR2: SEHNR and FQNEAQ (reference sequence). The ends were cut back, 0 bases at V and 2 bases at J, with 10 bases in the middle. The CDR3, as DNA: TGTGCCAGCAGCTTAGCGGGCGGAGGGACTAATGAAAAACTGTTTTTT. It translates to CASSLAGGGTNEKLFF.

This rearrangement joins TRBV19 to TRBJ2-7, with 7 bases that match TRBD1. J lost 3 bases, V lost 5 bases, and 4 bases had no gene match. In germline, CDR1 is LNHDA, CDR2 SQIVND (reference sequence). CDR3 length: 13 residues. The CDR3 loop is CASSPRQGYEQYF. As DNA, the CDR3 is TGTGCCAGTAGTCCTCGACAGGGCTACGAGCAGTACTTC.

The chain's CDR3 is CASSQGSGTENEKLFF. The CDR3 DNA reads as TGTGCCAGCAGCCAAGGATCCGGGACAGAAAATGAAAAACTGTTTTTT. The V and J genes are TRBV4-2 and TRBJ1-4; 7 nucleotides agree with TRBD1. V trimming: 1 base; J trimming: 5 bases; junction bases outside the gene matches: 7. The germline V gene encodes CDR1 LGHNA and CDR2 YNFKEQ. This CDR3 contains 16 residues.

The rearrangement links TRBV5-5 to TRBJ1-1; the match to TRBD1 covers 9 bases. Looked up from germline, CDR1 is SGHKS and CDR2 is YYEKEE (reference sequence). The trim removed 4 bases at V and 3 bases at J, leaving 10 bases unmatched. The CDR3 covers 16 residues. In DNA form, the CDR3 reads TGTGCCAGCAGCCCTACCCGGACAGGGGCGCACACTGAAGCTTTCTTT. Encoded protein: CASSPTRTGAHTEAFF.

The chain is built from TRBV9 and TRBJ2-3; 7 bases are a match to TRBD2. Losses at the gene ends were 6 bases for V and 8 bases for J; bases not matched to a gene: 3. The germline V gene encodes CDR1 SGDLS and CDR2 YYNGEE. The CDR3 has 11 amino acids. CDR3 amino acids: CASTGGGTQYF. The CDR3 DNA reads TGTGCCAGCACGGGGGGAGGTACGCAGTATTTT.

This sequence joins TRBV6-1 and TRBJ2-1; 11 bases align to TRBD2. The CDR3 has 14 amino acids. V was clipped by 7 bases and J by 9 bases; unmatched bases: 8. From germline, CDR1 is MNHNS and CDR2 SASEGT. CDR3 sequence reads: CASTSGGPLGEQFF. In nucleotides, the CDR3 is TGTGCCAGCACTAGCGGGGGGCCCCTCGGTGAGCAGTTCTTC.

This clone has a handful of counts. CDR3 protein: CASSFTGENYEQYF. The CDR3 nucleotides read TGCGCCAGCAGCTTCACAGGGGAAAACTACGAGCAGTACTTC. The V gene is TRBV5-1, the J gene TRBJ2-7, with 7 bases that match TRBD1. CDR1 is SGHRS and CDR2 is YFSETQ in the germline V gene. J was trimmed by 3 bases and V by 2 bases; bases with no gene match: 5. The CDR3 has 14 residues.